The source of this TCR beta chain is a study of blood T cell repertoires in COVID-19. Study as a whole: The study drew acute and convalescent COVID-19 samples from the United States, Italy and Spain. PBMCs, B-cell-depleted T cells, or T cells provided the cDNA or gDNA that made up the material.

The data were produced by immunoSEQ multiplex PCR, yet TCRdb's version contains in-frame clones alone and is incomplete. The table lists approximately 240,000 clones, approximately 80% of them singletons. The receptor was derived from a woman aged 35 to 49 with acute COVID-19. The sequencing input was PBMCs or T cells enriched from blood (not recorded which).

CDR3 in amino acids: CASSPYRGPGELFF. The CDR3 coding sequence is TGTGCCAGCAGCCCCTACAGGGGGCCCGGGGAGCTGTTTTTT. The J gene is TRBJ2-2, the V gene TRBV5-5; 9 bases are a match to TRBD1. The length of the CDR3 is 14 residues. After removal of 4 bases from V and 6 bases from J, the junction contained 4 bases not matched to a gene. The germline gives CDR1 SGHKS, CDR2 YYEKEE (reference sequence).